The 27 T cell receptor beta chains below were found in one sample sequenced in a study of blood T cell repertoires in COVID-19. Repertoires were generated with immunoSEQ multiplex PCR, while TCRdb's copy carries only in-frame clones and drops some. The sample includes about 170,000 clones, under 95% of them seen just once. The sample was peripheral blood. These TCRs come from a man aged 18-30 years with COVID-19, enrolled during active disease.

Details on this clone: Its ends do not fully match the called genes, so a read error is possible. The chain links TRBV28 to TRBJ1-4; the D gene is possibly TRBD1 (5 bases). There are 19 residues in the CDR3. The germline V gene encodes CDR1 MDHEN and CDR2 SYDVKM. The CDR3: CASSFTRPREGTYNEKLLF. DNA for the CDR3: TGTGCCAGCAGTTTTACCCGACCGCGGGAGGGGACCTATAATGAAAAACTGCTTTTT. Combining the CDR3 with reference TRBV28 and TRBJ1-4 gives the whole variable domain DVKVTQSSRYLVKRTGEKVFLECVQDMDHENMFWYRQDPGLGLRLIYFSYDVKMKEKGDIPEGYSVSREKKERFSLILESASTNQTSMYLCASSFTRPREGTYNEKLLFGSGTQLSVL.

The chain has TRBV9 and TRBJ2-3, with D hard to call. V lost 2 bases to trimming and J lost 2 bases, with 3 bases between them. In germline, CDR1 is SGDLS, CDR2 YYNGEE. This CDR3 region has 12 residues. CDR3 sequence: CASSVVTDTQYF. The CDR3, as DNA: TGTGCCAGCAGCGTCGTCACAGATACGCAGTATTTT.

As concerns this clone: The germline gene is not matched at one end of the junction; a read error may be the cause. This chain joins TRBV20-1 and TRBJ2-7; TRBD2 matches 8 bases. In germline, CDR1 is DFQATT, CDR2 SNEGSKA (reference sequence). The CDR3 totals 8 residues. CDR3 nucleotide sequence: TGCAGTGCTCCGGGGGGGAACTTC. As protein: CSAPGGNF.

This chain uses TRBV7-9 with TRBJ2-7; tentative D call: TRBD1 (7 bases). Deletions cut 1 base from V and 0 bases from J, with 10 bases between. Germline CDR1 SEHNR, CDR2 FQNEAQ (reference sequence). The CDR3 runs to 15 residues. As DNA, the CDR3 is TGTGCCAGCAGCTTAGGGGGGGACAGCTCCTACGAGCAGTACTTC. It yields the protein CASSLGGDSSYEQYF.

In this sample, this clone turned up once. V gene TRBV29-1 combines with J gene TRBJ1-2; the match to TRBD1 covers 8 bases. Germline V gives CDR1 SQVTM, CDR2 ANQGSEA. Trimming took 7 bases from V and 8 from J; bases not matched to a gene: 21. CDR3 length: 16 amino acids. CDR3 DNA sequence: TGCAGCGCCCTCTCCCCCCAAGGACAGGGCCCCGCGGGCTACACCTTC. Translated: CSALSPQGQGPAGYTF.

V gene TRBV30 combines with J gene TRBJ1-5, with D uncertain. Germline-derived CDR1 and CDR2 are GTSNPN and SVGIG (reference sequence). V lost 2 bases to trimming and J lost 7 bases, with 12 bases between them. The CDR3 contains 13 residues. The CDR3 DNA sequence: TGTGCCTGGAGTACCGCGGGTCACCAGCCCCAGCATTTT. Translation: CAWSTAGHQPQHF.

The V gene is TRBV18, the J gene TRBJ2-5; 7 nucleotides agree with TRBD1. V lost 8 bases and J lost 1; bases outside the gene matches: 10. Germline CDR1 is KGHSH and CDR2 is LQKENI. The CDR3 length is 15 residues. In DNA form, the CDR3 reads TGTGCCAGCCCAGGCACTCGGGACAGCCAAGAGACCCAGTACTTC. It encodes CASPGTRDSQETQYF.

The V gene is TRBV28, the J gene TRBJ2-1; D perhaps matches TRBD1 (5 bases). The length of the CDR3 is 14 residues. V dropped 7 bases and J dropped 2 bases, with 12 bases sitting between them. Germline CDR1 reads MDHEN; CDR2 reads SYDVKM. The CDR3 DNA reads as TGTGCCAGCACCCCGGCACAGGCCTACAATGAGCAGTTCTTC. Protein sequence: CASTPAQAYNEQFF.

CDR3 in amino acids: CASSPRDRGRNTIYF. For the CDR3, the DNA is TGTGCCAGCAGTCCCCGGGACAGGGGTCGAAACACCATATATTTT. The rearrangement joins TRBV27 to TRBJ1-3, with 10 bases identical to TRBD1. Losses at the gene ends were 5 bases for V and 5 bases for J; bases not matched to a gene: 6. CDR1 is MNHEY, CDR2 SMNVEV, per germline (reference sequence). CDR3 length: 15 residues.

The CDR3 reads CASSPGLAGVGDEQFF. In DNA form, the CDR3 reads TGTGCCAGCTCACCCGGACTAGCGGGAGTAGGCGATGAGCAGTTCTTC. This rearrangement joins TRBV18 to TRBJ2-1, with 13 bases identical to TRBD2. The CDR3 totals 16 residues. Germline V gives CDR1 KGHSH, CDR2 LQKENI. J gave up 8 bases and V 3 bases, and 7 bases lay outside the gene matches.

The chain employs TRBV28 and TRBJ1-2; no reliable D call. Trimming removed 4 bases at V and 5 bases at J, with 11 bases between. CDR1 is MDHEN and CDR2 is SYDVKM in the germline V gene. This CDR3 has 13 residues. The CDR3 loop reads CASSSLEDYGYTF. In DNA, the CDR3 is TGTGCCAGCAGTTCCCTCGAGGATTATGGCTACACCTTC.

V is TRBV28 and J is TRBJ1-2; possibly TRBD1 for D (6 bases). Germline values: CDR1 MDHEN, CDR2 SYDVKM. The CDR3 runs 14 residues. V shed 3 bases and J shed 4 bases, with 12 bases lying between them. The CDR3 here is CASSFTGSVYGYTF. The DNA of the CDR3 is TGTGCCAGCAGTTTTACAGGGTCGGTCTATGGCTACACCTTC.

The chain joins TRBV7-2 to TRBJ2-5, with D tentatively TRBD2 (5 bases). CDR1 and CDR2 from the germline V gene are SGHTA and FQGNSA. V gave up 5 bases and J gave up 5 bases, with 6 bases separating them. The CDR3 has 11 residues. CDR3 amino acids: CASSRGETQYF. The CDR3, as DNA: TGTGCCAGCAGCCGCGGGGAGACCCAGTACTTC. Variable domain in full (rest from reference TRBV7-2 and TRBJ2-5): GAGVSQSPSNKVTEKGKDVELRCDPISGHTALYWYRQSLGQGLEFLIYFQGNSAPDKSGLPSDRFSAERTGGSVSTLTIQRTQQEDSAVYLCASSRGETQYFGPGTRLLVL.

The CDR3 DNA sequence: TGTGCCAGCAGTTCAGGGTTCCCCTACGAGCAGTACTTC. This encodes CASSSGFPYEQYF. V usage is TRBV28 and J usage is TRBJ2-7; the D gene is possibly TRBD1 (5 bases). Trimming removed 4 bases from V and 2 bases from J, with 9 bases in between. The V gene's germline CDR1 is MDHEN and CDR2 SYDVKM. The CDR3 has 13 amino acids.

This sequence joins TRBV29-1 and TRBJ2-6, with 7 positions matching TRBD1. The CDR3 loop spans 15 amino acids. Germline-derived CDR1 and CDR2 are SQVTM and ANQGSEA. The V and J ends lost 6 bases and 0 bases, in that order; junction bases with no gene match: 5. As DNA, the CDR3 is TGCAGCGTCCCGGGACAGAGCTCTGGGGCCAACGTCCTGACTTTC. Translation gives CSVPGQSSGANVLTF.

This chain connects TRBV5-3 to TRBJ2-1; TRBD2 aligns across 8 bases. TRBV5-3 carries the ORF label, with uncertain function. The CDR3 sequence is 17 residues long. The V segment lost 0 bases and the J segment 8 bases; nucleotides outside the gene matches: 13. CDR3: CARSLARCWTSCDEQFF. The CDR3 DNA follows: TGTGCCAGAAGCTTGGCCCGGTGCTGGACTAGCTGCGATGAGCAGTTCTTC.

This chain joins TRBV2 and TRBJ2-1; unclear D gene. The CDR3 is 15 amino acids. V dropped 7 bases and J dropped 1 base, with 14 bases sitting between them. CDR1 and CDR2 from the germline V gene are SNHLY and FYNNEI. The CDR3 nucleotides read TGTGCCAGCAACCGGCCTAGTGTATCCTACAATGAGCAGTTCTTC. Encoded protein: CASNRPSVSYNEQFF.

The J gene is TRBJ2-1, the V gene TRBV2; 8 nucleotides match TRBD1. Germline V lookup: CDR1 SNHLY, CDR2 FYNNEI. V lost 5 bases to trimming and J lost 9 bases; unmatched junction nucleotides: 9. There are 14 residues in the CDR3. The CDR3 coding sequence is TGTGCCAGCAGTTTACGGACAGGGAATTTTGAGCAGTTCTTC. Its translation is CASSLRTGNFEQFF.

There are a few counts of this clone. The chain uses TRBV18 and TRBJ2-2, with 9 bases fitting TRBD1. Germline assignment: CDR1 KGHSH and CDR2 LQKENI. Unmatched junction bases numbered 12, after V lost 5 bases and J lost 5 bases. This CDR3 spans 17 amino acids. The DNA for the CDR3 is TGTGCCAGCTCATCCCTGGGACAGGGCCAGGGGACCGGGGAGCTGTTTTTT. Its translation: CASSSLGQGQGTGELFF.

The gene calls are TRBV12-3 or TRBV12-4 and TRBJ2-1; possibly TRBD2 for D (5 bases). The CDR3 sequence is 12 residues long. The ends were cut back, 0 bases at V and 8 bases at J, with 5 bases in the middle. Written as DNA, the CDR3 is TGTGCCAGCAGTTTAGCGGGAGATGAGCAGTTCTTC. Its protein product is CASSLAGDEQFF.

The J gene is TRBJ2-7, the V gene TRBV11-3; 10 bases match TRBD1. Germline V CDR1 and CDR2: SGHNT, YENEEA. V lost 4 bases, J lost 5 bases, and 5 bases stayed unmatched. The CDR3 runs to 14 residues. CDR3 bases: TGTGCCAGCAGCTCCCGGGACAGGGGCAACGAGCAGTACTTC. Its translation: CASSSRDRGNEQYF.

In this sample, this clone turned up once. The CDR3 here is CASSRKSFFSAGANVLTF. The CDR3 nucleotides read TGTGCCAGCAGTCGCAAATCATTTTTTTCCGCGGGGGCCAACGTCCTGACTTTC. The chain employs TRBV28 and TRBJ2-6; D remains ambiguous. Looked up from germline, CDR1 is MDHEN and CDR2 is SYDVKM. The ends were cut back, 5 bases at V and 4 bases at J, with 21 bases in the middle. The CDR3 consists of 18 residues.

The chain recombines TRBV6-2 or TRBV6-3 with TRBJ1-2; D is unclear. The CDR3 covers 13 residues. In germline, CDR1 is MNHEY, CDR2 SVGEGT. Trimming pared 6 bases from V and 6 bases from J, leaving 14 bases between. The CDR3 protein is CASSLARSDGYTF. The CDR3 nucleotides are TGTGCCAGCAGCCTCGCACGGAGTGATGGCTACACCTTC.

Written as DNA, the CDR3 is TGTGCCAGCAGCTACCCTCCCGGGACAGCCTCCTACGAGCAGTACTTC. Translation gives CASSYPPGTASYEQYF. The genes are TRBV7-8 and TRBJ2-7; TRBD1 matches at 7 bases. Germline V lookup: CDR1 SGHVS, CDR2 FQNEAQ. Trimming took 4 bases from V and 0 from J; bases not matched to a gene: 9. CDR3 length equals 16 residues.

This clone was seen only a few times. V is TRBV5-4 and J is TRBJ2-7; 8 positions match TRBD2. This CDR3 contains 14 residues. V shed 0 bases and J 2 bases; nucleotides not matched to a gene: 1. Germline loops: CDR1 SGHNT, CDR2 YYREEE (reference sequence). CDR3 amino acids: CASSLGLATYEQYF. The CDR3 DNA reads as TGTGCCAGCAGCTTGGGACTAGCGACCTACGAGCAGTACTTC.

The rearrangement uses TRBV28 and TRBJ1-1, with D possibly matching TRBD1 (6 bases). Germline lookup yields CDR1 MDHEN and CDR2 SYDVKM. The CDR3 extends over 13 amino acids. Trimming cost V 4 bases and J 5 bases, with 11 bases left between them. CDR3 nucleotide sequence: TGTGCCAGCAGTTCCAGGGGTCGGACTGAAGCTTTCTTT. Translation gives CASSSRGRTEAFF. The full variable domain, with the rest looked up from reference TRBV28 and TRBJ1-1, is DVKVTQSSRYLVKRTGEKVFLECVQDMDHENMFWYRQDPGLGLRLIYFSYDVKMKEKGDIPEGYSVSREKKERFSLILESASTNQTSMYLCASSSRGRTEAFFGQGTRLTVV.

The genes are TRBV7-3 and TRBJ2-2; weak D call: TRBD1 (5 bases). V was pared by 5 bases and J by 4 bases, with 11 bases between. There are 14 residues in the CDR3. CDR1 SGHTA and CDR2 FQGTGA come from the germline V gene. The CDR3 DNA reads as TGTGCCAGCAGCCCCAGACAGACCACCGGGGAGCTGTTTTTT. Translating it yields CASSPRQTTGELFF.